These 17 T cell receptor beta chains share one sample of origin, sequenced in a study of CD8+CD57+ T cells in acquired aplastic anemia. TCR beta VDJ combinations and CDR3 sequences were profiled from genomic DNA. TCRdb analysed the reads with MiXCR anew, one entry per CDR3 protein. Of 90,000 to 120,000 distinct CDR3 sequences listed, about half are singletons. What was sequenced was sorted CD4+, CD8+, or CD8+CD57+ T cells (not recorded which) from PBMCs. These TCRs come from a human donor in good health, serving as a control.

This clonotype occurred a few times. This may be a read error: a much more frequent sequence differs by one nucleotide. J is TRBJ2-1 and V is TRBV12-3 or TRBV12-4; D gene unclear. The CDR3 covers 12 residues. V was cut by 3 bases and J by 9 bases, with 9 bases left in between. The CDR3 here is CASSLEGIEQFF. In nucleotides, the CDR3 is TGTGCCAGCAGTTTGGAAGGCATTGAGCAGTTCTTC.

The chain combines TRBV24-1 with TRBJ2-7; 7 positions agree with TRBD1. In germline, CDR1 is KGHDR, CDR2 SFDVKD. CDR3 length: 14 residues. J gave up 2 bases and V 6 bases, and 6 bases lay outside the gene matches. The CDR3 DNA is TGTGCCACCAGTCAACAGGGGTCAACCTACGAGCAGTACGTC. It yields the protein CATSQQGSTYEQYV.

This clonotype has a count of ten or more. This chain connects TRBV12-5 to TRBJ2-3, with 11 bases aligning to TRBD2. The ends lost 6 bases at V and 5 bases at J; junction bases unmatched: 4. Germline-derived CDR1 and CDR2 are LGHNT and FRNRAP. This CDR3 has 14 residues. CDR3 region: CASGTGTSGDTQYF. The CDR3 DNA reads as TGTGCTAGTGGGACCGGGACTAGCGGAGATACGCAGTATTTT.

This clonotype has a count of ten or more. J is TRBJ2-3 and V is TRBV12-3 or TRBV12-4; D remains ambiguous. V was pared by 6 bases and J by 4 bases, with 8 bases between. The CDR3 spans 12 residues. CDR3 in amino acids: CASSPRPDTQYF. The CDR3 DNA reads TGTGCCAGCAGCCCCCGTCCAGATACGCAGTATTTT.

For this clonotype: An end of the junction differs from the germline gene, which may be a read error. The CDR3 here is CTSSPFGSVSEQFF. The CDR3 bases are TGTACCAGCAGCCCCTTTGGGAGTGTCAGTGAGCAGTTCTTC. J is TRBJ2-1 and V is TRBV7-6, with a weak D call TRBD2 (5 bases). Germline V gene sequence: CDR1 SGHVS, CDR2 FNYEAQ. The CDR3 sequence is 14 residues long.

There are a few counts of this clonotype. The rearrangement links TRBV4-1 to TRBJ2-2; the match to TRBD2 covers 13 bases. The V gene's germline CDR1 is MGHRA and CDR2 YSYEKL. Trimming cost V 0 bases and J 5 bases; bases outside gene matches: 0. CDR3 length: 16 amino acids. CDR3 protein: CASSQELAGGTGELFF. In DNA, the CDR3 is TGCGCCAGCAGCCAAGAACTAGCGGGGGGGACCGGGGAGCTGTTTTTT.

Of note for this clonotype: This may arise from a read error, as a much more abundant clone is one base away. Written as DNA, the CDR3 is TGTGCCAGCAGCTCAGACAGGGTCCCTAATGAAAAACCGTTTTTT. Amino acid sequence: CASSSDRVPNEKPFF. The V gene is TRBV9, the J gene TRBJ1-4, with TRBD1 matching 7 bases. This CDR3 contains 15 residues. Germline V CDR1 and CDR2: SGDLS, YYNGEE.

Worth noting for this clonotype: Compared with germline, one end of the junction differs, possibly owing to a read error. This chain uses TRBV30 with TRBJ1-4, with a weak D call TRBD1 (5 bases). CDR3 size: 14 residues. Germline loops: CDR1 GTSNPN, CDR2 SVGIG (reference sequence). CDR3 region: CAWSPDSENGKLFF. The CDR3 coding sequence is TGTGCCTGGAGTCCCGACAGCGAGAATGGAAAACTGTTTTTT.

This clonotype was observed many times. The chain couples TRBV7-9 to TRBJ1-1; the D gene is possibly TRBD1 (5 bases). V was shortened by 4 bases and J by 5 bases, with 14 bases between the two germline ends. In germline, CDR1 is SEHNR, CDR2 FQNEAQ (reference sequence). The CDR3 covers 14 residues. Written as DNA, the CDR3 is TGTGCCAGCAGCTACCCTAGAGGGGCTACTGAAGCTTTCTTT. It yields the protein CASSYPRGATEAFF. Full variable domain (remainder filled in from reference TRBV7-9 and TRBJ1-1): DTGVSQNPRHKITKRGQNVTFRCDPISEHNRLYWYRQTLGQGPEFLTYFQNEAQLEKSRLLSDRFSAERPKGSFSTLEIQRTEQGDSAMYLCASSYPRGATEAFFGQGTRLTVV.

This clonotype was found many times. The chain carries TRBV25-1 and TRBJ1-1; D ambiguous. This CDR3 is built from 12 residues. Trimming left V 8 bases short and J 2 bases short, with 9 bases between. Germline V CDR1 and CDR2: MGHDK, SYGVNS. The CDR3 nucleotides are TGTGCCAGCGGAGATGACAACACTGAAGCTTTCTTT. Protein sequence: CASGDDNTEAFF.

The chain joins TRBV20-1 to TRBJ2-5; possible D gene TRBD1, 7 bases. Germline V CDR1 and CDR2: DFQATT, SNEGSKA (reference sequence). The V end lost 0 bases, the J end lost 5 bases, and 13 bases lay between the germline ends. This CDR3 has 14 residues. The CDR3 sequence: CSARDSRGDETQYF. DNA of the CDR3: TGCAGTGCTAGAGATTCCAGGGGGGATGAGACCCAGTACTTC.

The rearrangement joins TRBV6-1 to TRBJ1-3, with 7 bases matching TRBD1. Germline V lookup: CDR1 MNHNS, CDR2 SASEGT. J was trimmed by 4 bases and V by 5 bases; bases with no gene match: 2. The CDR3 runs 13 residues. The DNA for the CDR3 is TGTGCCAGCAGTCCGGGACAGGGAAACACCATATATTTT. Translating gives CASSPGQGNTIYF.

As regards this clonotype: Compared with germline, one end of the junction differs, possibly owing to a read error. V is TRBV7-9 and J is TRBJ2-7; possible D gene TRBD1, 6 bases. Per germline, CDR1 SEHNR and CDR2 FQNEAQ (reference sequence). CDR3 size: 12 residues. CDR3 loop: CASSLGSDSRLF. As DNA, the CDR3 is TGTGCCAGCAGCTTAGGGTCGGACAGTCGGCTCTTC.

In the case of this clonotype: Mismatch with germline at one junction end may stem from a read error. V gene TRBV10-3 combines with J gene TRBJ2-2; D is possibly TRBD2 (5 bases). Looked up from germline, CDR1 is ENHRY and CDR2 is SYGVKD. The CDR3 sequence is 17 residues long. The CDR3 here is CASSYPSLAANTGELFF. The CDR3 DNA is TGTGCCAGCAGTTACCCCTCGCTAGCCGCTAACACCGGGGAGCTGTTTTTT.

The chain uses TRBV10-3 and TRBJ2-7; D not certain. Germline-derived CDR1 and CDR2 are ENHRY and SYGVKD. V lost 10 bases and J lost 7, with 23 bases in between. The CDR3 is made up of 14 amino acids. The CDR3: CASSLDGGDGEQYF. The CDR3 coding sequence is TGTGCCAGCAGCTTAGACGGCGGAGATGGGGAGCAGTACTTC.

The chain carries TRBV2 and TRBJ2-5; 13 bases fit TRBD2. Germline V gene lookup returns CDR1 SNHLY and CDR2 FYNNEI. The CDR3 extends over 16 amino acids. V trimming: 4 bases; J trimming: 5 bases; junction bases outside the gene matches: 7. The CDR3 DNA reads as TGTGCCAGCAGTGGATATACTAGCGGGGGGGCCGAGACCCAGTACTTC. Encoded protein: CASSGYTSGGAETQYF.

About this clonotype: A much more abundant neighbour one base away suggests this may be a read error. The final CDR3 position lacks the conserved phenylalanine or tryptophan, pointing to a likely read error. This chain uses TRBV2 with TRBJ1-2, with TRBD1 as a possible D gene (5 bases). Germline V gives CDR1 SNHLY, CDR2 FYNNEI. V was pared by 5 bases and J by 4 bases, with 14 bases between. This CDR3 has 14 residues. The CDR3 DNA sequence: TGTGCCAGCAGTCCGGGACTGTCTATCTATGGCTACACCCTC. Translated, it gives CASSPGLSIYGYTL.